These T cell receptor beta chains were read from a single sample in a study of PD-1 blockade in classical Hodgkin lymphoma. Using immunoSEQ multiplex PCR, the repertoire was profiled, and TCRdb retains in-frame clones only, with some absent. The sample includes about 8,000 clones, about 84% of them seen just once. This specimen consisted of peripheral blood mononuclear cells (PBMCs), obtained before the fourth cycle of nivolumab. The source of these receptors is a human donor with classical Hodgkin lymphoma. Each CDR3 is given with its conserved first and last residue. A D gene is named only where the DNA matches it firmly. Expanded clones are given a class, and other clones once, few, many or no size at all.

j_call,d_call,clone_size,v_call,cdr3_aa,cdr3_nt
TRBJ1-4,-,few,TRBV19,CASSPVAGTNEKLFF,TGTGCCAGTAGTCCCGTGGCGGGAACTAATGAAAAACTGTTTTTT
TRBJ2-5,-,-,TRBV15,CATSIEETQYF,TGTGCCACCAGCATCGAAGAGACCCAGTACTTC
TRBJ2-2,-,-,TRBV28,CASSFPANTGELFF,TGTGCCAGCAGTTTTCCGGCGAACACCGGGGAGCTGTTTTTT
TRBJ2-5,-,once,TRBV10-1,CASSDPGETQHF,TGCGCCAGCAGTGACCCCGGAGAGACCCAGCACTTC
TRBJ2-5,-,-,TRBV7-6,CASSLRTARRETQYF,TGTGCCAGCAGCCTCCGGACAGCCCGAAGGGAGACCCAGTACTTC
TRBJ1-4,-,-,TRBV4-2,CASSQGGGVNEKLFF,TGTGCCAGCAGCCAAGGAGGCGGGGTTAATGAAAAACTGTTTTTT
TRBJ1-2,-,-,TRBV28,CASSLEQGGAGYTF,TGTGCCAGCAGTTTAGAGCAGGGAGGGGCTGGCTACACCTTC
TRBJ1-5,-,-,TRBV28,CASSLSLAGNQPQHF,TGTGCCAGCAGTTTGAGTTTGGCCGGGAATCAGCCCCAGCATTTT
TRBJ2-5,-,medium-sized,TRBV20-1,CSARDQETQYF,TGCAGTGCTAGAGACCAAGAGACCCAGTACTTC
TRBJ1-3,-,-,TRBV11-2,CASSLRGGYGNTIYF,TGTGCCAGCAGCCTTCGAGGGGGTTACGGAAACACCATATATTTT
TRBJ1-6,-,-,TRBV4-2,CASSQGGGSYNSPLHF,TGTGCCAGCAGCCAAGGGGGGGGCTCCTATAATTCACCCCTCCACTTT
TRBJ2-1,-,-,TRBV7-2,CASSAGVVGNRGHEQFF,TGTGCCAGCAGCGCCGGAGTTGTGGGAAATCGGGGCCATGAGCAGTTCTTC
TRBJ2-1,TRBD2,-,TRBV15,CATSRVWRGTYNEQFF,TGTGCCACCAGCAGAGTGTGGCGGGGGACCTACAATGAGCAGTTCTTC
TRBJ1-2,-,-,TRBV10-3,CAISGDPARGYTF,TGTGCCATCAGTGGGGACCCTGCCCGTGGCTACACCTTC
TRBJ2-5,-,-,TRBV7-3,CASSLSGSYQETQYF,TGTGCCAGCAGCTTATCCGGGAGCTACCAAGAGACCCAGTACTTC
TRBJ1-2,TRBD1,-,TRBV29-1,CSVSGTGGLGGYTF,TGCAGCGTGTCCGGGACAGGGGGGTTGGGCGGCTACACCTTC
TRBJ2-1,TRBD2,-,TRBV29-1,CSVEEVGTTNDEQFF,TGCAGCGTTGAAGAGGTCGGGACTACTAACGATGAGCAGTTCTTC
TRBJ2-5,TRBD2,-,TRBV7-9,CASRQGTSGGNQETQYF,TGTGCCAGCAGACAAGGGACTAGCGGGGGTAACCAAGAGACCCAGTACTTC
TRBJ1-5,TRBD1,-,TRBV28,CASSPRDRTSNQPQHF,TGTGCCAGCAGTCCCAGGGACAGGACGAGCAATCAGCCCCAGCATTTT
TRBJ2-1,-,-,TRBV9,CASSVGTEPGGQFF,TGTGCCAGCAGCGTTGGGACCGAACCAGGTGGGCAGTTCTTC
TRBJ2-7,TRBD1,few,TRBV7-9,CASSLLMGQHYEQYF,TGTGCCAGCAGCTTACTTATGGGACAGCACTACGAGCAGTACTTC
TRBJ2-2,-,-,TRBV5-6,CASSRFDTGELFF,TGTGCCAGCAGCAGATTCGACACCGGGGAGCTGTTTTTT
TRBJ2-7,-,-,TRBV5-8,CASSWGGPSSYEQYF,TGTGCCAGCAGCTGGGGCGGTCCAAGCTCCTACGAGCAGTACTTC
TRBJ2-5,-,once,TRBV28,CASSLFPPEGRETQYF,TGTGCCAGCAGTTTATTCCCTCCGGAGGGCAGGGAGACCCAGTACTTC
TRBJ2-7,TRBD1,-,TRBV28,CASSLLAPTGTGGYEQYF,TGTGCCAGCAGTTTACTCGCACCCACCGGGACAGGGGGCTACGAGCAGTACTTC
TRBJ1-3,TRBD1,-,TRBV2,CASNGQGWIGNTIYF,TGTGCCAGCAATGGACAGGGTTGGATCGGAAACACCATATATTTT
TRBJ2-2,-,-,TRBV6-1,CASSDWDVNTGELFF,TGTGCCAGCAGTGATTGGGACGTGAACACCGGGGAGCTGTTTTTT
TRBJ2-3,-,-,TRBV28,CASSSSSELAEDTQYF,TGTGCCAGCAGTTCGTCTAGCGAGCTCGCAGAGGATACGCAGTATTTT
TRBJ2-7,-,-,TRBV6-6,CASSYSGTGYEQYF,TGTGCCAGCAGTTACTCTGGGACGGGTTACGAGCAGTACTTC
TRBJ1-1,-,medium-sized,TRBV13,CASSLATENTEAFF,TGTGCCAGCAGCTTAGCGACGGAGAACACTGAAGCTTTCTTT
TRBJ1-2,-,-,TRBV7-2,CASTGGLRYGYTF,TGTGCCAGCACGGGAGGGCTCCGCTATGGCTACACCTTC
TRBJ2-7,TRBD1,once,TRBV6-5,CATTGVATYEQYF,TGTGCCACAACAGGGGTCGCGACTTACGAGCAGTACTTC
TRBJ1-2,-,few,TRBV5-1,CASSLEGEAGYTF,TGCGCCAGCAGCTTGGAGGGGGAGGCTGGCTACACCTTC
TRBJ2-7,-,-,TRBV30,CAWSGGVYEQYF,TGTGCCTGGAGTGGTGGAGTCTACGAGCAGTACTTC
TRBJ2-7,-,-,TRBV18,CASSPDTLSYEQYF,TGTGCCAGCTCACCGGACACCCTCTCCTACGAGCAGTACTTC
TRBJ2-6,TRBD1,-,TRBV7-8,CASSLAQTGAGANVLTF,TGTGCCAGCAGCTTAGCCCAAACAGGGGCTGGGGCCAACGTCCTGACTTTC
TRBJ2-7,-,-,TRBV19,CASSIWLAFSYEQYF,TGTGCCAGTAGTATCTGGCTAGCGTTCTCCTACGAGCAGTACTTC
TRBJ2-5,TRBD1,-,TRBV5-6,CASSWGQGILETQYF,TGTGCCAGCAGCTGGGGACAGGGGATTTTGGAGACCCAGTACTTC